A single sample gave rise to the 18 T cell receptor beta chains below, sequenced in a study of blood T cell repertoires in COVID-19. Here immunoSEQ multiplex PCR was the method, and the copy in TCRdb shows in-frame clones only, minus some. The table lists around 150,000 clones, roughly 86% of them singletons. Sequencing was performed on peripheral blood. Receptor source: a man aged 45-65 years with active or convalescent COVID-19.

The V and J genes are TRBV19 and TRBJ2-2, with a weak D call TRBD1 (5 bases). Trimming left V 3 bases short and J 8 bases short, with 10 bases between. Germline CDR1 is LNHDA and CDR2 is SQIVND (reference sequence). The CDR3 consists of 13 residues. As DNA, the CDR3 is TGTGCCAGTAGTATTACAGGTGCAGGGGAGCTGTTTTTT. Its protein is CASSITGAGELFF.

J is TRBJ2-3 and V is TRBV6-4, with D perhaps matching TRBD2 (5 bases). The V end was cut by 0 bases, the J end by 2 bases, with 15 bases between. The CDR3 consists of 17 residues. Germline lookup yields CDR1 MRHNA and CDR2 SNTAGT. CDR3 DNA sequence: TGTGCCAGCAGTGACTCAAGAGGAGGTAGCGCCACAGATACGCAGTATTTT. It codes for CASSDSRGGSATDTQYF.

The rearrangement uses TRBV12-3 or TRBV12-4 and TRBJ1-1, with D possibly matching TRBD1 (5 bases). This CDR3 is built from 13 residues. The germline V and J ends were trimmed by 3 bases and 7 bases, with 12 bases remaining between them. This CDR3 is CASSFGSGDEAFF. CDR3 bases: TGTGCCAGCAGTTTCGGATCGGGGGATGAAGCTTTCTTT.

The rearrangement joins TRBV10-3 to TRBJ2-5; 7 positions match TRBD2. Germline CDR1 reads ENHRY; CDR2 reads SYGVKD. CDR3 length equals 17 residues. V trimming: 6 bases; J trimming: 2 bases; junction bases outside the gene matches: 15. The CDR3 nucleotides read TGTGCCATCAGCCCCTCCCAAGGGACTACTATTCAAGAGACCCAGTACTTC. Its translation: CAISPSQGTTIQETQYF.

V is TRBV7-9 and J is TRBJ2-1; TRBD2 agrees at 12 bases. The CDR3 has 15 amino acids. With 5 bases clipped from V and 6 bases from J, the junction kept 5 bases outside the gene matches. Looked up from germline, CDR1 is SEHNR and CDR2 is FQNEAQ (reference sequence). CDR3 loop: CASSTRLAGVNEQFF. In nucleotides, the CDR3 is TGTGCCAGCAGCACGAGACTAGCGGGAGTCAATGAGCAGTTCTTC.

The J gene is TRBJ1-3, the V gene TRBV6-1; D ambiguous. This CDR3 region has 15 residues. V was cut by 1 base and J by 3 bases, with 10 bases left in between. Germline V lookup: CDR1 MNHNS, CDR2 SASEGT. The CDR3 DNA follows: TGTGCCAGCAGTGAAGGTCGTGCAGGTGGAAACACCATATATTTT. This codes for CASSEGRAGGNTIYF.

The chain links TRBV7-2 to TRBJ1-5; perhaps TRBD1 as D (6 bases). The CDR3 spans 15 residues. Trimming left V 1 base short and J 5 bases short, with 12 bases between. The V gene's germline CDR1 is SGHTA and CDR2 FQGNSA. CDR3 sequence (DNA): TGTGCCAGCAGCTTAGTTTGGGCAGGGGATCAGCCCCAGCATTTT. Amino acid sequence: CASSLVWAGDQPQHF.

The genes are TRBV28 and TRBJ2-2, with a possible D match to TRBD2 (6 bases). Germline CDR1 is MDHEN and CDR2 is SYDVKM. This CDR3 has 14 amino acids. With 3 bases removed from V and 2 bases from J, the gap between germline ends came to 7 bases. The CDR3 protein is CASSLGGNTGELFF. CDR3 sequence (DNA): TGTGCCAGCAGTTTGGGGGGTAACACCGGGGAGCTGTTTTTT.

The CDR3 loop is CASSLNQGAVEPQHF. The CDR3 region has the DNA TGTGCCAGTAGTTTGAATCAGGGGGCAGTCGAGCCCCAGCATTTT. The chain combines TRBV19 with TRBJ1-5; TRBD1 matches 8 bases. The length of the CDR3 is 15 residues. The J segment lost 8 bases and the V segment lost 5 bases, leaving 11 bases of the junction unmatched. Germline loops: CDR1 LNHDA, CDR2 SQIVND (reference sequence). Complete variable domain (other parts from reference TRBV19 and TRBJ1-5): DGGITQSPKYLFRKEGQNVTLSCEQNLNHDAMYWYRQDPGQGLRLIYYSQIVNDFQKGDIAEGYSVSREKKESFPLTVTSAQKNPTAFYLCASSLNQGAVEPQHFGDGTRLSIL.

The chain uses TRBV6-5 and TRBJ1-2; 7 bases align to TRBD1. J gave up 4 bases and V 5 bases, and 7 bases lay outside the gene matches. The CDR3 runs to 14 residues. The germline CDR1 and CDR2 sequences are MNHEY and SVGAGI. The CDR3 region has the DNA TGTGCCAGCAGTCCCGACAGGGCCCTCTATGGCTACACCTTC. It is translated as CASSPDRALYGYTF.

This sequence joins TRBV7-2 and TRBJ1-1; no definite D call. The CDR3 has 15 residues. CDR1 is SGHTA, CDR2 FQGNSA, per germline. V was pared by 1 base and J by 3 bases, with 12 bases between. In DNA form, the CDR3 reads TGTGCCAGCAGCTTAGGCGGGAGAGTGTACACTGAAGCTTTCTTT. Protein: CASSLGGRVYTEAFF. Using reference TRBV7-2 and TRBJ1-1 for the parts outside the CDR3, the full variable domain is GAGVSQSPSNKVTEKGKDVELRCDPISGHTALYWYRQSLGQGLEFLIYFQGNSAPDKSGLPSDRFSAERTGGSVSTLTIQRTQQEDSAVYLCASSLGGRVYTEAFFGQGTRLTVV.

The CDR3 coding sequence is TGTGCCAGCAGCTCGACTCCGAGGGAGATCTCCTACAATGAGCAGTTCTTC. Encoded protein: CASSSTPREISYNEQFF. V is TRBV7-2 and J is TRBJ2-1; perhaps TRBD2 as D (5 bases). Trimming shortened V by 4 bases and J by 0 bases, and 16 bases separated the two germline ends. This CDR3 has 17 residues. Germline loops: CDR1 SGHTA, CDR2 FQGNSA.

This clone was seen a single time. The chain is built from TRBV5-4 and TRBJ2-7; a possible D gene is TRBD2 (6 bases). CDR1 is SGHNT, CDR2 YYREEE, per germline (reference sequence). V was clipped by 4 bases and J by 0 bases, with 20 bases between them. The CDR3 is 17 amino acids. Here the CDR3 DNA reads TGTGCCAGCAGCGGGGCCAGGGCGGGGCCCCACTCCTACGAGCAGTACTTC. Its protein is CASSGARAGPHSYEQYF.

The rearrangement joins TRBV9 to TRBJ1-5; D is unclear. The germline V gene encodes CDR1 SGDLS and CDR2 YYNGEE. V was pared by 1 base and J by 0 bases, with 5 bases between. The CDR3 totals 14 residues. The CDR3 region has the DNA TGTGCCAGCAGCGTAACGGGTAGCAATCAGCCCCAGCATTTT. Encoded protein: CASSVTGSNQPQHF.

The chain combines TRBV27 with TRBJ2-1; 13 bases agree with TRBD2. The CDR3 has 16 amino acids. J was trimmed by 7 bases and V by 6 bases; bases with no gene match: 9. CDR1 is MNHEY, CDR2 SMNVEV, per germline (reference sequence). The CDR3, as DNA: TGTGCCAGCAGCACTCTAGGGACTAGCGGGAAAAATGAGCAGTTCTTC. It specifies CASSTLGTSGKNEQFF.

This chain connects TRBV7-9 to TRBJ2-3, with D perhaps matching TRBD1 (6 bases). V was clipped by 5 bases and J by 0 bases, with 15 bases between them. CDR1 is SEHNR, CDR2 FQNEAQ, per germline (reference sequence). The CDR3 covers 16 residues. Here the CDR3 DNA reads TGTGCCAGCAGCGGTCAAGGACAGACTAGCACAGATACGCAGTATTTT. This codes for CASSGQGQTSTDTQYF.

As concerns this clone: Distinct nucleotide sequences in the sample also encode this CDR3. CDR3 loop: CASSQGSYEQYF. The CDR3 DNA sequence: TGTGCCAGCAGCCAGGGCTCCTACGAGCAGTACTTC. V gene TRBV28 combines with J gene TRBJ2-7, with a possible D match to TRBD1 (5 bases). Trimming took 6 bases from V and 0 from J, leaving 6 bases between them. The CDR3 contains 12 residues. CDR1 MDHEN and CDR2 SYDVKM come from the germline V gene. Full variable domain (rest looked up from reference TRBV28 and TRBJ2-7): DVKVTQSSRYLVKRTGEKVFLECVQDMDHENMFWYRQDPGLGLRLIYFSYDVKMKEKGDIPEGYSVSREKKERFSLILESASTNQTSMYLCASSQGSYEQYFGPGTRLTVT.

The CDR3 region is CSAGEPGGNTQYF. The CDR3 DNA sequence: TGCAGCGCTGGGGAGCCCGGGGGAAATACGCAGTATTTT. The J gene is TRBJ2-3, the V gene TRBV29-1, with D perhaps matching TRBD2 (6 bases). V shed 7 bases and J shed 7 bases, with 18 bases lying between them. The length of the CDR3 is 13 residues. Germline lookup yields CDR1 SQVTM and CDR2 ANQGSEA.